This entry lists 11 T cell receptor beta chains sequenced from one sample in a study of CD4 T cells in relation to SARS-CoV-2 and coronaviruses. Unexposed donor CD4+ T cells date from 2011-2018, before the COVID-19 pandemic. After less than 11 days of culture, CD4+ T cells were isolated. The method was immunoSEQ multiplex PCR; TCRdb's version includes in-frame clones alone and lacks a portion of them. The sample lists 20,000 to 25,000 clones, 66% seen once, with 11% in the top ten. These receptors are not linked to any known antigen. The sample comprised CD4+ T cells from PBMCs, cultured in vitro. The receptor set was obtained from a human donor in good health.

The chain carries TRBV30 and TRBJ2-1, with no clear D. Trimming cost V 2 bases and J 6 bases, with 11 bases left between them. Germline CDR1 reads GTSNPN; CDR2 reads SVGIG (reference sequence). CDR3 length equals 13 residues. CDR3 bases: TGTGCCTGGAGTCTATCAGCTGCCAATGAGCAGTTCTTC. The encoded protein is CAWSLSAANEQFF.

V and J are TRBV5-4 and TRBJ2-1, with D unclear. This CDR3 is 15 amino acids long. Germline CDR1 and CDR2: SGHNT and YYREEE (reference sequence). V lost 4 bases, J lost 2 bases, and 13 bases lay in between. The CDR3 protein is CASSQTGRPYNEQFF. The CDR3 nucleotides read TGTGCCAGCAGCCAGACGGGTCGGCCCTACAATGAGCAGTTCTTC. The whole variable domain, remainder taken from reference TRBV5-4 and TRBJ2-1, is ETGVTQSPTHLIKTRGQQVTLRCSSQSGHNTVSWYQQALGQGPQFIFQYYREEENGRGNFPPRFSGLQFPNYSSELNVNALELDDSALYLCASSQTGRPYNEQFFGPGTRLTVL.

J is TRBJ2-5 and V is TRBV10-3, with 8 positions matching TRBD1. V trimming: 9 bases; J trimming: 0 bases; junction bases outside the gene matches: 12. This CDR3 has 16 amino acids. The germline CDR1 and CDR2 sequences are ENHRY and SYGVKD. DNA of the CDR3: TGTGCCATACAGGGGGGTCCCCCCGAGTACCAAGAGACCCAGTACTTC. Encoded protein: CAIQGGPPEYQETQYF.

This clone was seen more than once but under ten times. The chain links TRBV6-4 to TRBJ2-5; weak D call: TRBD2 (6 bases). Germline CDR1 and CDR2: MRHNA and SNTAGT. Between the trimmed V and J ends, which lost 10 bases and 7 bases, there was a span of 13 bases. This CDR3 comprises 11 residues. CDR3 DNA sequence: TGTGCCACCGAGGGAGGAGGGACCCAGTACTTC. Translating it yields CATEGGGTQYF.

The chain links TRBV18 to TRBJ2-1; weak D call: TRBD1 (5 bases). Trimming left V 3 bases short and J 3 bases short, with 12 bases between. The CDR3 covers 15 residues. Germline-derived CDR1 and CDR2 are KGHSH and LQKENI. Here the CDR3 reads CASSPTGEVYNEQFF. CDR3 in DNA: TGTGCCAGCTCACCCACAGGAGAAGTCTACAATGAGCAGTTCTTC.

The chain is built from TRBV12-3 or TRBV12-4 and TRBJ1-2; possible D gene TRBD1, 6 bases. V dropped 6 bases and J dropped 4 bases, with 12 bases sitting between them. The CDR3 totals 13 residues. The CDR3 loop is CASRGGGSYGYTF. The CDR3, as DNA: TGTGCCAGCAGGGGAGGGGGAAGCTATGGCTACACCTTC.

V gene TRBV20-1 combines with J gene TRBJ2-2; 14 nucleotides align to TRBD2. V shed 3 bases and J 4 bases; nucleotides not matched to a gene: 13. Looked up from germline, CDR1 is DFQATT and CDR2 is SNEGSKA (reference sequence). The CDR3 length is 19 residues. In nucleotides, the CDR3 is TGCAGTGCTAGTTTCCCGGGACTAGCGGGAGTAGGTAGCACCGGGGAGCTGTTTTTT. The encoded protein is CSASFPGLAGVGSTGELFF.

The J gene is TRBJ2-2, the V gene TRBV7-6; D perhaps matches TRBD2 (5 bases). CDR1 and CDR2 (germline): SGHVS, FNYEAQ. CDR3 size: 15 residues. V was cut by 5 bases and J by 7 bases, with 17 bases left in between. The CDR3 here is CASSGIRGRVGELFF. CDR3 nucleotide sequence: TGTGCCAGCAGCGGTATCCGGGGAAGGGTCGGGGAGCTGTTTTTT.

The V call is TRBV6-2 or TRBV6-3, the J call TRBJ1-1; 7 bases line up with TRBD1. This CDR3 comprises 16 residues. The germline V gene encodes CDR1 MNHEY and CDR2 SVGEGT. The junction had 6 bases not matched to a gene; V was cut back by 2 bases and J by 0 bases. DNA of the CDR3: TGTGCCAGCAGTTACCCTACAGGGGAGGTGAACACTGAAGCTTTCTTT. Translated, it gives CASSYPTGEVNTEAFF.

This clone turned up a few times. The chain recombines TRBV6-2 or TRBV6-3 with TRBJ2-2; D gene uncertain. V was clipped by 6 bases and J by 1 base, with 12 bases between them. CDR3 length: 15 amino acids. Germline assignment: CDR1 MNHEY and CDR2 SVGEGT. The CDR3 region is CASSPPSLNTGELFF. Written as DNA, the CDR3 is TGTGCCAGCAGCCCCCCGAGCCTGAACACCGGGGAGCTGTTTTTT.

The CDR3 DNA follows: TGCGCCAGCAGCCAAGAGCTTGGTTACAGGGGCGACACCGGGGAGCTGTTTTTT. Its protein product is CASSQELGYRGDTGELFF. The chain has TRBV4-1 and TRBJ2-2, with 7 bases that match TRBD1. The V segment lost 0 bases and the J segment 3 bases; nucleotides outside the gene matches: 10. Germline V gene lookup returns CDR1 MGHRA and CDR2 YSYEKL. CDR3 length equals 18 residues.